This T cell receptor beta chain derives from a study of spatial heterogeneity in lung cancer. This CDR3 is 15 amino acids long. V lost 2 bases, J lost 4 bases, and 15 bases lay in between. Germline V lookup: CDR1 DFQATT, CDR2 SNEGSKA (reference sequence). Each CDR3 protein gets one entry after TCRdb re-called the 5' RACE reads with MiXCR. Of 10,000 to 15,000 distinct CDR3 sequences in the sample, about 18% were seen once. The time point was: sample taken at primary tumor resection. In each case, whole RNA from tumor, nontumor lung or frozen PBMC was sequenced unsorted. Patients with untreated early-stage non-small cell lung cancer, numbering 72, were the donors.

This specimen was PBMCs, taken at surgery. This receptor was taken from a male donor with early-stage non-small cell lung cancer. The chain carries TRBV20-1 and TRBJ1-5; D remains unclear. This CDR3 is CSARSGIGLNQPQHF. In DNA, the CDR3 is TGCAGTGCTAGATCGGGTATTGGTTTAAATCAGCCCCAGCATTTT.